The next 6 T cell receptor beta chains were all read from a single sample in a study of OX40 agonist ivuxolimab in advanced cancers. The table came from immunoSEQ multiplex PCR; TCRdb's copy has only in-frame clones and leaves some out. In the table there are 20,000 to 25,000 clones, 80% to 90% of which are singletons. Sequencing was performed on CD4+ or CD8+ T cells sorted from blood, taken in a trial of the OX40 agonist ivuxolimab. The receptors originated from an adult with an advanced solid tumor such as melanoma, head and neck, liver or kidney cancer.

V and J are TRBV10-1 and TRBJ2-5; 8 bases are shared with TRBD2. This CDR3 is 15 amino acids long. Germline V gives CDR1 WNHNN, CDR2 SYGVQD (reference sequence). The junction had 13 bases not matched to a gene; V was cut back by 6 bases and J by 7 bases. The CDR3 sequence is CASSSQRAGVGTQYF. CDR3 bases: TGCGCCAGCAGCTCCCAAAGAGCGGGAGTGGGGACCCAGTACTTC.

This chain joins TRBV9 and TRBJ2-3; D unclear. Germline lookup yields CDR1 SGDLS and CDR2 YYNGEE. The V and J ends lost 0 bases and 2 bases respectively, with 4 bases between them. The CDR3 totals 13 residues. Here the CDR3 DNA reads TGTGCCAGCAGCGTAGCACCCACAGATACGCAGTATTTT. Translating gives CASSVAPTDTQYF.

The rearrangement joins TRBV5-6 to TRBJ2-3; no definite D call. Germline CDR1 and CDR2: SGHDT and YYEEEE. This CDR3 is 16 amino acids long. With 2 bases removed from V and 0 bases from J, the gap between germline ends came to 13 bases. CDR3 region: CASSFSNEFSTDTQYF. The CDR3 bases are TGTGCCAGCAGCTTCAGTAATGAATTTAGCACAGATACGCAGTATTTT.

The J gene is TRBJ1-6, the V gene TRBV6-5, with 9 positions matching TRBD1. CDR3 length: 14 residues. CDR1 and CDR2 from the germline V gene are MNHEY and SVGAGI. The V segment lost 8 bases and the J segment 8 bases; nucleotides outside the gene matches: 7. Here the CDR3 DNA reads TGTGCCAGCTGCGAGGGACAGGGTTATTCACCCCTCCACTTT. This gives the protein CASCEGQGYSPLHF.

The gene calls are TRBV5-1 and TRBJ2-1, with 8 bases aligning to TRBD1. The CDR3 runs to 17 residues. V shed 4 bases, J shed 5 bases, and the junction held 14 bases outside the gene matches. In germline, CDR1 is SGHRS, CDR2 YFSETQ. The CDR3 sequence is CASSPGRSGQGDNEQFF. CDR3 DNA sequence: TGCGCCAGCAGCCCCGGACGGTCAGGACAGGGAGACAATGAGCAGTTCTTC.

V and J are TRBV2 and TRBJ1-1; D is undetermined. Germline V gives CDR1 SNHLY, CDR2 FYNNEI. Trimming stripped 6 bases from V and 3 bases from J, with 8 bases between. There are 12 residues in the CDR3. CDR3 DNA: TGTGCCAGCAGGACGTTCCACACTGAAGCTTTCTTT. This encodes CASRTFHTEAFF.